These T cell receptor beta chains were read from a single sample in a study of cytomegalovirus exposure and HLA in healthy donors. Profiled with immunoSEQ multiplex PCR; TCRdb holds only in-frame clones, not every one. The data contain 85,000 to 95,000 clones, about 68% of them seen just once; the ten biggest clones take up 20% to 25%. Material for sequencing was PBMCs. These receptor sequences come from a man in his thirties or forties in good health and CMV-seropositive. The CDR3 runs from the conserved cysteine through the conserved F or W. A D gene is named only where the DNA matches it firmly. A row's size may be missing; if present it is once, few, many or a size class.

j_call: TRBJ2-7
d_call: TRBD1
v_call: TRBV28
cdr3_length: 19
clone_size: -
cdr3_aa: CASSLTIGEPGQWSYEQYF
cdr3_nt: TGTGCCAGCAGTCTCACCATCGGCGAACCGGGACAGTGGTCCTACGAGCAGTACTTC

j_call: TRBJ2-7
d_call: TRBD1
v_call: TRBV15
cdr3_length: 16
clone_size: -
cdr3_aa: CATSRPWTGGMYEQYF
cdr3_nt: TGTGCCACCAGCAGACCTTGGACAGGGGGCATGTACGAGCAGTACTTC

j_call: TRBJ1-5
d_call: TRBD1
v_call: TRBV28
cdr3_length: 15
clone_size: -
cdr3_aa: CASRPGGSRNQPQHF
cdr3_nt: TGTGCCAGCAGGCCAGGGGGCTCCCGCAATCAGCCCCAGCATTTT

j_call: TRBJ1-6
d_call: TRBD1
v_call: TRBV2
cdr3_length: 15
clone_size: -
cdr3_aa: CASSEQGANNSPLHF
cdr3_nt: TGTGCCAGCAGTGAACAGGGGGCTAATAATTCACCCCTCCACTTT

j_call: TRBJ2-7
d_call: -
v_call: TRBV6-5
cdr3_length: 12
clone_size: -
cdr3_aa: CASSRDTGEQYF
cdr3_nt: TGTGCCAGCAGTAGGGACACGGGGGAGCAGTACTTC

j_call: TRBJ2-5
d_call: TRBD1
v_call: TRBV5-6
cdr3_length: 15
clone_size: -
cdr3_aa: CASSFRDRGVWTQYF
cdr3_nt: TGTGCCAGCAGTTTCCGGGACAGGGGCGTTTGGACCCAGTACTTC

j_call: TRBJ1-1
d_call: TRBD1
v_call: TRBV25-1
cdr3_length: 12
clone_size: -
cdr3_aa: CASSDRQGKAFF
cdr3_nt: TGTGCCAGCAGTGATCGACAGGGTAAAGCTTTCTTT

j_call: TRBJ2-1
d_call: -
v_call: TRBV6-5
cdr3_length: 13
clone_size: few
cdr3_aa: CASRQTGPNEQFF
cdr3_nt: TGTGCCAGCAGGCAAACAGGGCCGAATGAGCAGTTCTTC

j_call: TRBJ2-2
d_call: -
v_call: TRBV5-5
cdr3_length: 15
clone_size: -
cdr3_aa: CASSFLQGNTGELFF
cdr3_nt: TGTGCCAGCAGCTTCCTCCAGGGTAACACCGGGGAGCTGTTTTTT

j_call: TRBJ2-5
d_call: -
v_call: TRBV2
cdr3_length: 13
clone_size: -
cdr3_aa: CASSHRDVETQYF
cdr3_nt: TGTGCCAGCAGTCACAGGGACGTAGAGACCCAGTACTTC

j_call: TRBJ2-5
d_call: -
v_call: TRBV6-6
cdr3_length: 13
clone_size: few
cdr3_aa: CASSRDIGETQYF
cdr3_nt: TGTGCCAGCAGTCGGGACATAGGAGAGACCCAGTACTTC

j_call: TRBJ2-1
d_call: TRBD2
v_call: TRBV7-3
cdr3_length: 15
clone_size: -
cdr3_aa: CASSLAGDYYNEQFF
cdr3_nt: TGTGCCAGCAGCTTAGCGGGAGATTACTACAATGAGCAGTTCTTC

j_call: TRBJ2-3
d_call: -
v_call: TRBV5-1
cdr3_length: 14
clone_size: -
cdr3_aa: CASSSLGSTDTQYF
cdr3_nt: TGCGCCAGCAGCTCACTAGGTAGCACAGATACGCAGTATTTT

j_call: TRBJ2-7
d_call: -
v_call: TRBV7-8
cdr3_length: 13
clone_size: -
cdr3_aa: CASSSLGRSEQYF
cdr3_nt: TGTGCCAGCAGCTCCCTGGGGCGGAGCGAGCAGTACTTC

j_call: TRBJ1-3
d_call: -
v_call: TRBV1
cdr3_length: 22
clone_size: -
cdr3_aa: CTSSQTSPGTGDPRSSGNTIYF
cdr3_nt: TGCACCAGCAGCCAAACTTCCCCCGGGACAGGGGACCCTCGTAGCTCTGGAAACACCATATATTTT

j_call: TRBJ2-1
d_call: -
v_call: TRBV28
cdr3_length: 13
clone_size: -
cdr3_aa: CASSLGAGNEQFF
cdr3_nt: TGTGCCAGCAGTTTGGGGGCAGGGAATGAGCAGTTCTTC

j_call: TRBJ2-1
d_call: -
v_call: TRBV5-4
cdr3_length: 15
clone_size: -
cdr3_aa: CASSLDQGPNNEQFF
cdr3_nt: TGTGCCAGCAGCTTGGATCAGGGCCCTAACAATGAGCAGTTCTTC

j_call: TRBJ2-2
d_call: -
v_call: TRBV2
cdr3_length: 13
clone_size: -
cdr3_aa: CASSTRQTGELFF
cdr3_nt: TGTGCCAGCAGTACCCGACAGACCGGGGAGCTGTTTTTT

j_call: TRBJ2-3
d_call: -
v_call: TRBV27
cdr3_length: 16
clone_size: -
cdr3_aa: CASSLFTSGATDTQYF
cdr3_nt: TGTGCCAGCAGTTTATTTACTAGTGGAGCCACAGATACGCAGTATTTT

j_call: TRBJ2-2
d_call: -
v_call: TRBV4-2
cdr3_length: 15
clone_size: -
cdr3_aa: CASSQGARTVGELFF
cdr3_nt: TGTGCCAGCAGCCAGGGAGCCAGGACGGTCGGGGAGCTGTTTTTT

j_call: TRBJ2-5
d_call: -
v_call: TRBV19
cdr3_length: 15
clone_size: few
cdr3_aa: CASSSLEGGGETQYF
cdr3_nt: TGTGCCAGTAGTTCCCTTGAGGGAGGGGGAGAGACCCAGTACTTC

j_call: TRBJ2-5
d_call: TRBD1
v_call: TRBV5-8
cdr3_length: 15
clone_size: once
cdr3_aa: CASNRDRGVQETQYF
cdr3_nt: TGTGCCAGCAACAGGGACAGGGGTGTGCAAGAGACCCAGTACTTC

j_call: TRBJ2-1
d_call: -
v_call: TRBV29-1
cdr3_length: 11
clone_size: -
cdr3_aa: CSGQAYNEQFF
cdr3_nt: TGCAGCGGACAGGCTTACAATGAGCAGTTCTTC

j_call: TRBJ1-1
d_call: TRBD1
v_call: TRBV29-1
cdr3_length: 11
clone_size: few
cdr3_aa: CSFTRGAEAFF
cdr3_nt: TGCAGCTTTACCAGGGGGGCTGAAGCTTTCTTT

j_call: TRBJ1-3
d_call: -
v_call: TRBV25-1
cdr3_length: 18
clone_size: -
cdr3_aa: CASSEFPQPTRDGNTIYF
cdr3_nt: TGTGCCAGCAGTGAATTCCCCCAACCCACCAGGGATGGAAACACCATATATTTT

j_call: TRBJ1-5
d_call: TRBD1
v_call: TRBV19
cdr3_length: 17
clone_size: -
cdr3_aa: CASSIGTGRPQNQPQHF
cdr3_nt: TGTGCCAGTAGTATTGGGACAGGAAGACCTCAGAATCAGCCCCAGCATTTT

j_call: TRBJ2-1
d_call: TRBD2
v_call: TRBV9
cdr3_length: 15
clone_size: few
cdr3_aa: CASSPQQREGNEQFF
cdr3_nt: TGTGCCAGCAGCCCCCAACAGCGGGAGGGGAATGAGCAGTTCTTC

j_call: TRBJ1-4
d_call: TRBD1
v_call: TRBV6-5
cdr3_length: 14
clone_size: few
cdr3_aa: CASSYNRGNEKLFF
cdr3_nt: TGTGCCAGCAGTTACAACAGGGGGAATGAAAAACTGTTTTTT

j_call: TRBJ1-1
d_call: TRBD1
v_call: TRBV5-5
cdr3_length: 12
clone_size: -
cdr3_aa: CASSSTGVEAFF
cdr3_nt: TGTGCCAGCAGCTCGACAGGGGTCGAAGCTTTCTTT

j_call: TRBJ2-3
d_call: -
v_call: TRBV7-6
cdr3_length: 17
clone_size: -
cdr3_aa: CASSLDVKGGLTDTQYF
cdr3_nt: TGTGCCAGCAGCTTGGACGTAAAGGGAGGCCTGACAGATACGCAGTATTTT

j_call: TRBJ2-3
d_call: -
v_call: TRBV5-6
cdr3_length: 15
clone_size: -
cdr3_aa: CASSLQGLPADTQYF
cdr3_nt: TGTGCCAGCAGCTTGCAGGGACTGCCGGCAGATACGCAGTATTTT

j_call: TRBJ1-2
d_call: -
v_call: TRBV2
cdr3_length: 12
clone_size: -
cdr3_aa: CASSEQNYGYTF
cdr3_nt: TGTGCCAGCAGTGAACAGAACTATGGCTACACCTTC

j_call: TRBJ2-1
d_call: TRBD2
v_call: TRBV28
cdr3_length: 16
clone_size: -
cdr3_aa: CASSLGLAGGFNEQFF
cdr3_nt: TGTGCCAGCAGTCTAGGACTAGCGGGAGGGTTTAATGAGCAGTTCTTC

j_call: TRBJ2-2
d_call: TRBD1
v_call: TRBV5-6
cdr3_length: 16
clone_size: -
cdr3_aa: CASSFLGTGNTGELFF
cdr3_nt: TGTGCCAGCAGCTTTTTAGGGACAGGGAACACCGGGGAGCTGTTTTTT

j_call: TRBJ1-1
d_call: -
v_call: TRBV5-4
cdr3_length: 14
clone_size: -
cdr3_aa: CASSLDSLGTEAFF
cdr3_nt: TGTGCCAGCAGCTTGGACAGTCTGGGCACTGAAGCTTTCTTT

j_call: TRBJ2-5
d_call: -
v_call: TRBV7-6
cdr3_length: 14
clone_size: -
cdr3_aa: CASSLAPREETQYF
cdr3_nt: TGTGCCAGCAGCTTAGCGCCCAGGGAAGAGACCCAGTACTTC

j_call: TRBJ2-2
d_call: TRBD1
v_call: TRBV2
cdr3_length: 15
clone_size: -
cdr3_aa: CASSKETGAGGELFF
cdr3_nt: TGTGCCAGCAGTAAGGAGACAGGGGCTGGCGGGGAGCTGTTTTTT

j_call: TRBJ2-5
d_call: -
v_call: TRBV5-8
cdr3_length: 14
clone_size: -
cdr3_aa: CASSLDDRIETQYF
cdr3_nt: TGTGCCAGCAGCTTGGATGACAGGATAGAGACCCAGTACTTC

j_call: TRBJ2-1
d_call: TRBD2
v_call: TRBV9
cdr3_length: 15
clone_size: -
cdr3_aa: CASSGPTSTIHEQFF
cdr3_nt: TGTGCCAGCAGCGGCCCGACTAGCACGATTCATGAGCAGTTCTTC

j_call: TRBJ2-2
d_call: TRBD2
v_call: TRBV5-1
cdr3_length: 15
clone_size: -
cdr3_aa: CASSQTSGFTGELFF
cdr3_nt: TGCGCCAGCAGCCAGACTAGCGGGTTCACCGGGGAGCTGTTTTTT

j_call: TRBJ2-2
d_call: -
v_call: TRBV29-1
cdr3_length: 13
clone_size: few
cdr3_aa: CSVETRIPGELFF
cdr3_nt: TGCAGCGTTGAGACAAGGATCCCCGGGGAGCTGTTTTTT

j_call: TRBJ2-1
d_call: TRBD2
v_call: TRBV2
cdr3_length: 15
clone_size: -
cdr3_aa: CASNRLAGGPNEQFF
cdr3_nt: TGTGCCAGCAACCGACTAGCGGGGGGGCCCAATGAGCAGTTCTTC

j_call: TRBJ2-6
d_call: -
v_call: TRBV6-5
cdr3_length: 15
clone_size: -
cdr3_aa: CASSTGAAGANVLTF
cdr3_nt: TGTGCCAGCAGCACGGGAGCAGCTGGGGCCAACGTCCTGACTTTC

j_call: TRBJ2-1
d_call: TRBD2
v_call: TRBV7-6
cdr3_length: 14
clone_size: -
cdr3_aa: CASSIRLADNEQFF
cdr3_nt: TGTGCCAGCAGCATCCGACTAGCGGACAATGAGCAGTTCTTC

j_call: TRBJ1-1
d_call: -
v_call: TRBV27
cdr3_length: 14
clone_size: -
cdr3_aa: CASRGLGGVTEAFF
cdr3_nt: TGTGCCAGCAGGGGGTTGGGGGGGGTCACTGAAGCTTTCTTT

j_call: TRBJ2-1
d_call: -
v_call: TRBV6-5
cdr3_length: 15
clone_size: -
cdr3_aa: CASSTDRSSYNEQFF
cdr3_nt: TGTGCCAGCAGCACTGACAGATCCTCCTACAATGAGCAGTTCTTC

j_call: TRBJ2-7
d_call: -
v_call: TRBV18
cdr3_length: 13
clone_size: -
cdr3_aa: CASSPPSSNEQYF
cdr3_nt: TGTGCCAGCTCACCACCTAGTTCCAACGAGCAGTACTTC

j_call: TRBJ1-1
d_call: -
v_call: TRBV7-2
cdr3_length: 13
clone_size: once
cdr3_aa: CASSFRTVSEAFF
cdr3_nt: TGTGCCAGCAGCTTCCGGACAGTCTCTGAAGCTTTCTTT

j_call: TRBJ1-1
d_call: -
v_call: TRBV14
cdr3_length: 14
clone_size: -
cdr3_aa: CASSPLTGHTEAFF
cdr3_nt: TGTGCCAGCAGCCCCCTTACAGGGCACACTGAAGCTTTCTTT

j_call: TRBJ1-2
d_call: -
v_call: TRBV23-1
cdr3_length: 14
clone_size: -
cdr3_aa: CASSTSQGKDGYTF
cdr3_nt: TGCGCCAGCTCTACTTCGCAGGGAAAGGATGGCTACACCTTC

j_call: TRBJ2-7
d_call: -
v_call: TRBV27
cdr3_length: 17
clone_size: -
cdr3_aa: CASRLQAVTGVRYEQYF
cdr3_nt: TGTGCCAGCAGGTTACAGGCCGTTACGGGGGTACGCTACGAGCAGTACTTC

j_call: TRBJ1-1
d_call: -
v_call: TRBV29-1
cdr3_length: 12
clone_size: -
cdr3_aa: CSVVTGGTEAFF
cdr3_nt: TGCAGCGTTGTGACGGGGGGCACTGAAGCTTTCTTT

j_call: TRBJ1-4
d_call: -
v_call: TRBV6-7
cdr3_length: 13
clone_size: -
cdr3_aa: CASWGEANEKLLF
cdr3_nt: TGTGCCAGCTGGGGGGAGGCTAATGAAAAACTGCTTTTT

j_call: TRBJ1-1
d_call: -
v_call: TRBV9
cdr3_length: 15
clone_size: few
cdr3_aa: CASSPLGGDTTEAFF
cdr3_nt: TGTGCCAGCAGCCCACTGGGGGGGGACACTACTGAAGCTTTCTTT

j_call: TRBJ2-3
d_call: -
v_call: TRBV27
cdr3_length: 12
clone_size: -
cdr3_aa: CASSPSTDTQYF
cdr3_nt: TGTGCCAGCAGCCCTAGCACAGATACGCAGTATTTT